Listed here are 29 T cell receptor beta chains from one sample, sequenced in a study of T cell changes during pregnancy in multiple sclerosis. Only in-frame clones appear in the TCRdb table, and some are missing; sequencing was by immunoSEQ multiplex PCR. The table shows approximately 41,000 clones, with under 95% occurring only once. This specimen consisted of CD4+ T cells from peripheral blood mononuclear cells, obtained in the second trimester of pregnancy. The origin of the receptors is a female donor in good health, enrolled as a control in a pregnancy study.

The chain employs TRBV6-5 and TRBJ2-5; D gene unclear. CDR3 length equals 13 residues. CDR1 is MNHEY, CDR2 SVGAGI, per germline. The V end was cut by 10 bases, the J end by 1 base, with 13 bases between. In DNA, the CDR3 is TGTGCCAAAAACTGGTGCGTCCAAGAGACCCAGTACTTC. Translating it yields CAKNWCVQETQYF.

The V call is TRBV6-6, the J call TRBJ1-4; TRBD1 is a possible D gene (5 bases). V was trimmed by 2 bases and J by 8 bases, leaving 12 bases between them. The CDR3 runs to 14 residues. CDR1 is MNHNY and CDR2 is SVGAGI in the germline V gene (reference sequence). The CDR3 reads CASSYGGAGEKLFF. CDR3 sequence (DNA): TGTGCCAGCAGTTACGGAGGGGCGGGCGAAAAACTGTTTTTT.

This chain joins TRBV7-9 and TRBJ1-2; tentatively, D is TRBD1 (5 bases). V was clipped by 0 bases and J by 6 bases, with 14 bases between them. Germline V gene sequence: CDR1 SEHNR, CDR2 FQNEAQ (reference sequence). CDR3 length: 15 residues. The CDR3 DNA follows: TGTGCCAGCAGCTTAGCGGGAGGGGAATTTAATGGCTACACCTTC. Encoded protein: CASSLAGGEFNGYTF.

This chain connects TRBV4-2 to TRBJ2-1; perhaps TRBD2 as D (6 bases). V lost 1 base to trimming and J lost 5 bases, with 15 bases between them. The CDR3 covers 16 residues. CDR1 LGHNA and CDR2 YNFKEQ come from the germline V gene. The CDR3 nucleotides read TGTGCCAGCAGCCAAGCGGCGGGGTCGGTGAACAATGAGCAGTTCTTC. Amino acids: CASSQAAGSVNNEQFF.

The chain is built from TRBV7-2 and TRBJ2-5, with TRBD1 as a possible D gene (5 bases). V was clipped by 1 base and J by 1 base, with 19 bases between them. This CDR3 comprises 18 residues. The germline V gene has CDR1 SGHTA and CDR2 FQGNSA. The DNA of the CDR3 is TGTGCCAGCAGCTTAGGCGCCGGCGCGTGGCAGGGCCAAGAGACCCAGTACTTC. The encoded protein is CASSLGAGAWQGQETQYF.

This sequence joins TRBV7-9 and TRBJ2-2; TRBD1 matches at 8 bases. CDR1 is SEHNR and CDR2 is FQNEAQ in the germline V gene (reference sequence). Trimming took 5 bases from V and 4 from J; bases not matched to a gene: 6. CDR3 length: 15 residues. The CDR3 sequence is CASSQITGGTGELFF. CDR3 bases: TGTGCCAGCAGCCAAATTACAGGGGGCACCGGGGAGCTGTTTTTT.

V and J are TRBV25-1 and TRBJ1-6; 9 bases fit TRBD1. The CDR3 covers 15 residues. Germline values: CDR1 MGHDK, CDR2 SYGVNS. The junction had 7 bases not matched to a gene; V was cut back by 8 bases and J by 5 bases. The CDR3 DNA reads TGTGCCAGCCAGCGTCGGACAGGGGATAATTCACCCCTCCACTTT. This sequence encodes CASQRRTGDNSPLHF.

The V call is TRBV15, the J call TRBJ2-7; 14 nucleotides line up with TRBD2. V shed 5 bases, J shed 4 bases, and the junction held 4 bases outside the gene matches. The CDR3 has 15 amino acids. CDR1 and CDR2 (germline): LNHNV, YYDKDF (reference sequence). DNA for the CDR3: TGTGCCACCAGCCCTCGGACTAGCGGGGGGTACGAGCAGTACTTC. This gives the protein CATSPRTSGGYEQYF.

This chain connects TRBV9 to TRBJ1-2; 12 bases are shared with TRBD1. The germline CDR1 and CDR2 sequences are SGDLS and YYNGEE. With V trimmed by 2 bases and J by 6 bases, 5 bases remained unmatched. This CDR3 comprises 15 residues. In DNA, the CDR3 is TGTGCCAGCAGCGTCGGGACAGGGGGCGTGGATGGCTACACCTTC. Its protein is CASSVGTGGVDGYTF.

The gene calls are TRBV5-8 and TRBJ2-5; possibly TRBD1 for D (5 bases). Germline V lookup: CDR1 SGHTS, CDR2 YDEGEE. The CDR3 covers 14 residues. V lost 0 bases and J 5 bases, leaving 11 bases between the germline ends. CDR3 in DNA: TGTGCCAGCAGCTTGGGGCAGGGTAGGGAGACCCAGTACTTC. Its translation: CASSLGQGRETQYF.

The CDR3 DNA reads as TGTGCCAGCAGTGAATTAGGGGTCCACGTCCGATATGGCTACACCTTC. Its protein product is CASSELGVHVRYGYTF. J is TRBJ1-2 and V is TRBV6-1; perhaps TRBD1 as D (5 bases). Trimming removed 2 bases from V and 5 bases from J, with 18 bases in between. The CDR3 extends over 16 amino acids. Per the germline V gene, CDR1 is MNHNS and CDR2 is SASEGT.

The V call is TRBV27, the J call TRBJ2-1; 7 bases are shared with TRBD1. Germline values: CDR1 MNHEY, CDR2 SMNVEV (reference sequence). This CDR3 spans 16 amino acids. J gave up 7 bases and V 6 bases, and 15 bases lay outside the gene matches. The CDR3 loop reads CASRWSPTGNRNEQFF. The DNA for the CDR3 is TGTGCCAGCAGGTGGTCCCCGACAGGGAATAGAAATGAGCAGTTCTTC.

The V call is TRBV28, the J call TRBJ1-2; tentative D call: TRBD1 (6 bases). The CDR3 has 10 amino acids. CDR1 and CDR2 from the germline V gene are MDHEN and SYDVKM. The ends were cut back, 7 bases at V and 9 bases at J, with 9 bases in the middle. Here the CDR3 reads CASTGQSYTF. In nucleotides, the CDR3 is TGTGCCAGCACAGGACAGAGCTACACCTTC.

The V gene is TRBV5-4, the J gene TRBJ2-3; 12 bases are a match to TRBD2. Trimming removed 4 bases from V and 5 bases from J; junction bases left unmatched: 5. Looked up from germline, CDR1 is SGHNT and CDR2 is YYREEE (reference sequence). There are 15 residues in the CDR3. CDR3 region: CASSPGLAGGDTQYF. The CDR3 region has the DNA TGTGCCAGCAGCCCGGGACTAGCGGGCGGAGATACGCAGTATTTT. Supplemented by reference TRBV5-4 and TRBJ2-3, the full variable domain reads ETGVTQSPTHLIKTRGQQVTLRCSSQSGHNTVSWYQQALGQGPQFIFQYYREEENGRGNFPPRFSGLQFPNYSSELNVNALELDDSALYLCASSPGLAGGDTQYFGPGTRLTVL.

This clone was seen a few times. The CDR3 sequence is CASSLGQITDTQYF. The CDR3 DNA reads as TGTGCCAGCAGCCTCGGACAGATCACAGATACGCAGTATTTT. The gene calls are TRBV4-2 and TRBJ2-3; D possibly corresponds to TRBD1 (6 bases). CDR1 is LGHNA and CDR2 is YNFKEQ in the germline V gene. This CDR3 is built from 14 residues. Trimming took 4 bases from V and 2 from J, leaving 10 bases between them.

V and J are TRBV4-3 and TRBJ1-1; the D is unclear. The CDR3 is 13 residues long. V lost 2 bases to trimming and J lost 1 base, with 5 bases between them. CDR1 LGHNA and CDR2 YSLEER come from the germline V gene. The CDR3 region is CASSQQENTEAFF. The DNA of the CDR3 is TGCGCCAGCAGCCAACAGGAGAACACTGAAGCTTTCTTT.

The chain joins TRBV7-2 to TRBJ2-1, with D possibly TRBD1 on 8 matching bases. The V gene lost 4 bases and the J gene lost 5 bases, with 21 bases spanning the gap. CDR1 and CDR2 (germline): SGHTA, FQGNSA. The length of the CDR3 is 17 residues. DNA for the CDR3: TGTGCCAGCAGCTCGCAGCCCCAGGGGGCGGGGGACAATGAGCAGTTCTTC. Protein sequence: CASSSQPQGAGDNEQFF. The variable domain in full, with the rest retrieved from reference TRBV7-2 and TRBJ2-1, is GAGVSQSPSNKVTEKGKDVELRCDPISGHTALYWYRQSLGQGLEFLIYFQGNSAPDKSGLPSDRFSAERTGGSVSTLTIQRTQQEDSAVYLCASSSQPQGAGDNEQFFGPGTRLTVL.

V usage is TRBV7-8 and J usage is TRBJ1-2, with 10 bases matching TRBD1. The trim removed 2 bases at V and 8 bases at J, leaving 11 bases unmatched. Germline V CDR1 and CDR2: SGHVS, FQNEAQ. This CDR3 spans 16 amino acids. CDR3 region: CASSLLDRGSSGGYTF. CDR3 DNA sequence: TGTGCCAGCAGCTTATTGGACAGGGGGTCCTCCGGCGGCTACACCTTC.

The count of this clone is one. CDR3 nucleotide sequence: TGTGCCAGCAGTATACGGGGAGGAGGGGACACTGAAGCTTTCTTT. Its protein product is CASSIRGGGDTEAFF. This rearrangement joins TRBV6-5 to TRBJ1-1; perhaps TRBD1 as D (5 bases). CDR3 length equals 15 residues. Trimming removed 5 bases from V and 3 bases from J, with 16 bases in between. From germline, CDR1 is MNHEY and CDR2 SVGAGI.

This chain links TRBV19 with TRBJ2-2, with D possibly being TRBD1 (6 bases). The CDR3 has 15 amino acids. Trimming shortened V by 6 bases and J by 5 bases, and 16 bases separated the two germline ends. In germline, CDR1 is LNHDA, CDR2 SQIVND (reference sequence). In nucleotides, the CDR3 is TGTGCCAGTAGGACTGGGGACACCTCGACCGGGGAGCTGTTTTTT. Encoded protein: CASRTGDTSTGELFF.

This rearrangement joins TRBV9 to TRBJ2-1; 10 bases agree with TRBD1. The ends lost 4 bases at V and 3 bases at J; junction bases unmatched: 10. CDR3 length: 17 residues. The germline CDR1 and CDR2 sequences are SGDLS and YYNGEE. The CDR3: CASSFSPGTGVYNEQFF. The CDR3 DNA reads TGTGCCAGCAGCTTTTCCCCCGGGACAGGGGTCTACAATGAGCAGTTCTTC. Supplemented by reference TRBV9 and TRBJ2-1, the full variable domain reads DSGVTQTPKHLITATGQRVTLRCSPRSGDLSVYWYQQSLDQGLQFLIQYYNGEERAKGNILERFSAQQFPDLHSELNLSSLELGDSALYFCASSFSPGTGVYNEQFFGPGTRLTVL.

The chain links TRBV11-3 to TRBJ1-4; TRBD1 matches 7 bases. The CDR3 totals 18 residues. Germline V gene sequence: CDR1 SGHNT, CDR2 YENEEA. The junction had 13 bases not matched to a gene; V was cut back by 0 bases and J by 6 bases. CDR3 in DNA: TGTGCCAGCAGCTTAGATAGCGGCAGGGGGGAGCATGATGAAAAACTGTTTTTT. Residues: CASSLDSGRGEHDEKLFF.

The chain couples TRBV23-1 to TRBJ1-5; unclear D gene. TRBV23-1 is filed as an ORF, its function uncertain. V lost 0 bases to trimming and J lost 2 bases, with 17 bases between them. This CDR3 comprises 18 residues. The CDR3 region has the DNA TGCGCCAGCAGTCAATCGCTACAGTTTCGATCCCGCAATCAGCCCCAGCATTTT. Protein sequence: CASSQSLQFRSRNQPQHF.

This clone appeared a single time. For the CDR3, the DNA is TGTGCCACCCTCCGCGCGGAACCCTACGAGCAGTACTTC. It yields the protein CATLRAEPYEQYF. The chain recombines TRBV28 with TRBJ2-7; the D is unclear. The V and J ends lost 10 bases and 2 bases respectively, with 15 bases between them. From germline, CDR1 is MDHEN and CDR2 SYDVKM. The CDR3 length is 13 residues.

Here the CDR3 DNA reads TGCGCCAGCAGCCAAGAATTAGGAGAATACGAGCAGTACTTC. This sequence encodes CASSQELGEYEQYF. The chain employs TRBV4-3 and TRBJ2-7; unclear D gene. Germline loops: CDR1 LGHNA, CDR2 YSLEER. The CDR3 length is 14 residues. V was trimmed by 0 bases and J by 4 bases, leaving 10 bases between them.

The chain links TRBV19 to TRBJ2-5; TRBD1 might be the D (5 bases). V was pared by 3 bases and J by 2 bases, with 19 bases between. Germline CDR1 is LNHDA and CDR2 is SQIVND (reference sequence). The CDR3 is 17 amino acids. CDR3 DNA: TGTGCCAGTAGTATGTCAAGTCAGACAGTGCTACAAGAGACCCAGTACTTC. It encodes CASSMSSQTVLQETQYF.

The chain combines TRBV2 with TRBJ1-4; no reliable D call. Per germline, CDR1 SNHLY and CDR2 FYNNEI. The CDR3 extends over 15 amino acids. V lost 6 bases and J 6 bases, leaving 17 bases between the germline ends. The DNA for the CDR3 is TGTGCCAGCAGGTCCCAGCTTCGCGGTTATGAAAAACTGTTTTTT. Residues: CASRSQLRGYEKLFF.

The chain joins TRBV18 to TRBJ1-4; D remains ambiguous. Trimming stripped 3 bases from V and 2 bases from J, with 7 bases between. This CDR3 has 14 residues. Germline-derived CDR1 and CDR2 are KGHSH and LQKENI. This CDR3 is CASSPGVTNEKLFF. The CDR3 DNA reads TGTGCCAGCTCACCGGGAGTTACTAATGAAAAACTGTTTTTT.

J is TRBJ1-5 and V is TRBV6-6; D is ambiguous. Germline assignment: CDR1 MNHNY and CDR2 SVGAGI (reference sequence). The CDR3 extends over 14 amino acids. Trimming shortened V by 6 bases and J by 3 bases, and 12 bases separated the two germline ends. CDR3 sequence (DNA): TGTGCCAGCAGCCACCCCGGTCTCAATCAGCCCCAGCATTTT. Protein product: CASSHPGLNQPQHF.